This TCR beta chain was identified during a study of blood T cell repertoires in COVID-19. Study-level information: Some COVID-19 samples were acute and others convalescent; all came from the United States, Italy and Spain.

Authors' methods: Estimates of nucleated cell counts were drawn from the amplification of reference gene primers. Generated by immunoSEQ multiplex PCR, the TCRdb table keeps only in-frame clones and is missing some. V, J and clone size reflect that table, while D and trimming were determined from the DNA. This sample has 150,000 to 180,000 clones, with about 89% found just once. CDR1 is LGHDT, CDR2 YNNKEL, per germline (reference sequence). This CDR3 is built from 15 residues. The V gene end was trimmed by 4 bases and the J gene end by 3 bases; junction bases not matched to a gene: 4. The sequenced sample consisted of peripheral blood. The TCR was taken from a man over 45 with acute or convalescent COVID-19. The chain carries TRBV3-1 (or the pseudogene TRBV3-2) and TRBJ2-3; TRBD2 matches at 10 bases. CDR3 residues: CASSLRTSGTDTQYF. As DNA, the CDR3 is TGTGCCAGCAGCCTCCGGACTAGCGGAACAGATACGCAGTATTTT.